A selection of T cell receptor beta chains follows, all from one sample in a study of a mutant IDH1 vaccine in newly diagnosed glioma. What these receptors recognize is not known. Assay: immunoSEQ multiplex PCR; the TCRdb copy retains only in-frame clones and omits some. Of some 120,000 clones in the sample, around 80% were seen once. The sequencing used PBMCs, collected from a glioma patient whose treatment included an IDH1 peptide vaccine. Every receptor here comes from a man aged 35 to 55 with glioma. CDR3s include the opening cysteine and the closing phenylalanine or tryptophan. The D gene is left open where the match is weak. The size entry is marked missing in some rows and otherwise reads once, few, many or a size class.

TRBD2	TRBV4-3	TRBJ2-7	.	TGCGCCAGCAGCCAAGTTTTCCCCCGGGGGGGGCGCCCCTCCTACGAGCAGTACTTC	CASSQVFPRGGRPSYEQYF
.	TRBV29-1	TRBJ1-2	.	TGCAGCGTCATACAGCAATTGCGGGATGGCTACACCTTC	CSVIQQLRDGYTF
TRBD1	TRBV28	TRBJ2-7	.	TGTGCCAGCAGACCCCACGGACAGGATAGGAACGAGCAGTACTTC	CASRPHGQDRNEQYF
TRBD2	TRBV5-4	TRBJ2-1	.	TGTGCCAGCAGCTTTGGGACTAGCTCTATAAATGAGCAGTTCTTC	CASSFGTSSINEQFF
TRBD2	TRBV5-1	TRBJ2-1	.	TGCGCCAGCAGCTCGGGACTAGCGGGAGGGAACTCCTACAATGAGCAGTTCTTC	CASSSGLAGGNSYNEQFF
.	TRBV5-4	TRBJ1-1	.	TGTGCCAGCAGCTTGACCGGAACTGAAGCTTTCTTT	CASSLTGTEAFF
TRBD2	TRBV6-1	TRBJ2-5	.	TGTGCCAGCGCGGTGGGCGGGAGGGCCGAAGAGACCCAGTACTTC	CASAVGGRAEETQYF
.	TRBV5-5	TRBJ2-7	.	TGTGCCAGCAGCTTCCTCTACGAGCAGTACTTC	CASSFLYEQYF
TRBD2	TRBV10-2	TRBJ2-7	once	TGCGCCAGCAGTGAGTCCAGCGGGGGGGTCGGGAACGAGCAGTACTTC	CASSESSGGVGNEQYF
TRBD2	TRBV9	TRBJ2-3	.	TGTGCCAGCAGCGTAGGACTAGCGGGGGCCTCTATCGCGCTAGGTGACGCAGATACGCAGTATTTT	CASSVGLAGASIALGDADTQYF
.	TRBV28	TRBJ1-1	.	TGTGCCAGCACGTTGCAGGGGTACACTGAAGCTTTCTTT	CASTLQGYTEAFF
.	TRBV5-4	TRBJ1-6	.	TGTGCCAGCAGCTTGGTAGGAGATTCACCCCTCCACTTT	CASSLVGDSPLHF
.	TRBV6-1	TRBJ2-1	.	TGTGCCAGCGGCACACAGGGATCGTACAATGAGCAGTTCTTC	CASGTQGSYNEQFF
.	TRBV4-1	TRBJ1-3	.	TGCGCCAGCAGCCAAGAGTCTTGGAACAGGGTCAAAGGAAACACCATATATTTT	CASSQESWNRVKGNTIYF
TRBD1	TRBV5-5	TRBJ1-1	few	TGTGCCAGCAGCTGGGGGACAGGCCCCACTGAAGCTTTCTTT	CASSWGTGPTEAFF
.	TRBV25-1	TRBJ1-5	.	TGTGCCAGCAGGGAGAAAAAGCTCGGGGCCACTCAGCCCCAGCATTTT	CASREKKLGATQPQHF
TRBD1	TRBV28	TRBJ1-5	.	TGTGCCAGCAGCCCAGGGGGAAGCAATCAGCCCCAGCATTTT	CASSPGGSNQPQHF
TRBD1	TRBV5-1	TRBJ2-7	.	TGCGCCAGCAGCTTGGTGGGACAGAGCTCCTACGAGCAGTACTTC	CASSLVGQSSYEQYF
TRBD2	TRBV7-2	TRBJ2-1	few	TGTGCCAGCAGCTTTCTTAGCGGGAATGAGCAGTTCTTC	CASSFLSGNEQFF
.	TRBV6-6	TRBJ2-7	.	TGTGCCAGCAGTTACTCGGGCCGTTCCTACGAGCAGTACTTC	CASSYSGRSYEQYF
.	TRBV11-2	TRBJ1-1	.	TGTGCCAGCCACTGGGCGGCAGGGTTTTTTCCTGAAGCTTTCTTT	CASHWAAGFFPEAFF
.	TRBV4-1	TRBJ1-4	.	TGCGCCAGCGGCCAAGAGTCAGGGCAGGGCCGGGCTAATGAAAAACTGTTTTTT	CASGQESGQGRANEKLFF
.	TRBV2	TRBJ1-4	.	TGTGCCAGCAGTTTCAAGCGAAGGGAAAAACTGTTTTTT	CASSFKRREKLFF
.	TRBV10-3	TRBJ1-6	once	TGTGCCATCAGTGCGACGGAGGGCAATAATTCACCCCTCCACTTT	CAISATEGNNSPLHF
TRBD2	TRBV7-9	TRBJ2-3	.	TGTGCCAGCAGCCCCCGACTGGCCAGCGGGAGAAGCACAGATACGCAGTATTTT	CASSPRLASGRSTDTQYF
.	TRBV20-1	TRBJ1-2	once	TGCAGTGCCGCCCCCGGAGTCGGCTACACCTTC	CSAAPGVGYTF
TRBD2	TRBV11-1	TRBJ2-1	.	TGTGCCAGCAGCTTACAGCGGGGCTCCTACAATGAGCAGTTCTTC	CASSLQRGSYNEQFF
.	TRBV6-4	TRBJ1-2	.	TGTGCCAGCAGTGAGCAGCTTAACTATGGCTACACCTTC	CASSEQLNYGYTF
TRBD2	TRBV18	TRBJ2-1	few	TGTGCCAGCTCACTTAGCGGGAGGGACAATGAGCAGTTCTTC	CASSLSGRDNEQFF
.	TRBV10-1	TRBJ2-7	.	TGCGCCAGCCGCCGGAACGACCTCTACGAGCAGTACTTC	CASRRNDLYEQYF
TRBD1	TRBV19	TRBJ1-2	.	TGTGCCAGTAGTATTGGACAGGGCTATGGCTACACCTTC	CASSIGQGYGYTF
.	TRBV28	TRBJ1-2	.	TGTGCCAGCAGTTCCACCCCAAGACGAGGCTACACCTTC	CASSSTPRRGYTF
.	TRBV5-1	TRBJ1-2	.	TGCGCCAGCAGCTTGAGGGGCAGGGAAACAAGGGGCTACACCTTC	CASSLRGRETRGYTF
.	TRBV19	TRBJ2-7	.	TGTGCCAGTAGTAACGAGGGGACCTACTACGAGCAGTACTTC	CASSNEGTYYEQYF
.	TRBV4-3	TRBJ2-3	once	TGCGCCAGCAGCCAAGATCCCGGAGACACAGATACGCAGTATTTT	CASSQDPGDTDTQYF
.	TRBV5-6	TRBJ2-7	.	TGTGCCAGCAGCTTGGCCGAGGAAGGTGAGGGTGGGTTGAAGTACTTC	CASSLAEEGEGGLKYF
.	TRBV6-5	TRBJ2-5	.	TGTGCCAGCAGTTACTCAGGGGTTAGAGAGACCCAGTACTTC	CASSYSGVRETQYF
.	TRBV7-2	TRBJ2-6	.	TGTGCCAGCAGCTTCCGGCTGGGGGCGCGATCTGGGGCCAACGTCCTGACTTTC	CASSFRLGARSGANVLTF
.	TRBV19	TRBJ2-5	.	TGTGCCAGTAGTACGGCCTTCGGACAGCAAGAGACCCAGTACTTC	CASSTAFGQQETQYF
TRBD1	TRBV6-6	TRBJ2-1	.	TGTGCCAGCAGCCGACAGGGGGCCTACAATGAGCAGTTCTTC	CASSRQGAYNEQFF
.	TRBV19	TRBJ2-3	.	TGTGCCAGTAGGCTCAAGGGCCCTCGAGGTTCAGTGAGCACAGATACGCAGTATTTT	CASRLKGPRGSVSTDTQYF
TRBD2	TRBV7-2	TRBJ2-3	.	TGTGCCAGCAGCTTAGAGGGACTAGCGGGGCCCGTTGCGCAGTATTTT	CASSLEGLAGPVAQYF
.	TRBV6-5	TRBJ2-7	few	TGTGCCAGCAGTTACTCGACAGGTGGGGCCTCCTACGAGCAGTACTTC	CASSYSTGGASYEQYF
.	TRBV7-2	TRBJ1-2	.	TGTGCCAGCAGCTTAGAGGTTTCAGGAATTGGCTACACCTTC	CASSLEVSGIGYTF
TRBD1	TRBV9	TRBJ2-1	.	TGTGCCAGCACCGGGACAGGGGCCTACAATGAGCAGTTCTTC	CASTGTGAYNEQFF
TRBD2	TRBV7-2	TRBJ2-2	.	TGTGCCAGCAGCTTAGGACTAGCGGCGAACACCGGGGAGCTGTTTTTT	CASSLGLAANTGELFF
.	TRBV2	TRBJ1-2	.	TGTGCCAGCAGTGACGGGGAGGACTATGGCTACACCTTC	CASSDGEDYGYTF
TRBD1	TRBV7-3	TRBJ2-1	.	TGTGCCAGCAGCTCTCTGGGACAGGGCAGGAATGAGCAGTTCTTC	CASSSLGQGRNEQFF
.	TRBV29-1	TRBJ2-7	.	TGCAGCGTTGGAGTCGGGCGGGGGCTCTCCTACGAGCAGTACTTC	CSVGVGRGLSYEQYF
.	TRBV4-2	TRBJ2-1	.	TGTGCCAGCAGCCAAGGGGGATACAATGAGCAGTTCTTC	CASSQGGYNEQFF
.	TRBV27	TRBJ1-5	.	TGTGCCAGCAGTCCGGGTACCGGGGGCAATCAGCCCCAGCATTTT	CASSPGTGGNQPQHF
.	TRBV19	TRBJ1-1	.	TGTGCCAGTAGTATAGAGGTGAACACTGAAGCTTTCTTT	CASSIEVNTEAFF